The entry that follows covers one TCR beta chain sequence. Its antigen remains unknown. Exclusion of a patient followed from autoimmune disease history or systemic immunosuppression. This sample stems from a study of OX40 agonist ivuxolimab in advanced cancers. Turning to the study itself: The dose of intravenous ivuxolimab that patients received every 2 weeks ranged from 0.01 to 10 mg/kg.

Germline loops: CDR1 MGHRA, CDR2 YSYEKL. This CDR3 is 17 amino acids long. J lost 3 bases, V lost 3 bases, and 8 bases had no gene match. Study outcomes and limitations: In CD8+ T cells, expanded clones were on average more numerous than in CD4+. Partial responders at 0.1-3.0 mg/kg showed near-lowest clonal expansion.

Profiling relied on immunoSEQ multiplex PCR, and the TCRdb table lists in-frame clones only, not all of them. The data show about 49,000 clones, 81% seen once. This material consisted of CD4+ or CD8+ T cells sorted from blood, taken in a trial of the OX40 agonist ivuxolimab. The chain employs TRBV4-1 and TRBJ2-3; 11 nucleotides align to TRBD2. The receptor was isolated from an adult with an advanced solid tumor such as melanoma, head and neck, liver or kidney cancer. The DNA of the CDR3 is TGCGCCAGCAGCCAGGGAATTAGCGGGGGGGCAACAGATACGCAGTATTTT. This codes for CASSQGISGGATDTQYF.